This T cell receptor (beta chain) was identified during a study of beta chain features in type 1 diabetes. Study-wide results and caveats: Naive, central memory and regulatory TCRB repertoires appeared more similar among patients than healthy donors. Among patients with Type 1 diabetes, TCRB CDR3s were moderately but significantly shorter in every one of the four CD4+ subsets. High TCR expression in some cells could lead to their over-representation in cDNA sequencing.

On this clone: The antigen is unknown.

Since all of the isolated RNA was reverse transcribed, expressed TCRB transcripts were what got sequenced. Produced via immunoSEQ multiplex PCR; TCRdb's table is partial and in-frame only. The sample carries 240,000 or so clones, around 68% recorded once. This CDR3 region has 10 residues. Germline V lookup: CDR1 DFQATT, CDR2 SNEGSKA (reference sequence). V lost 6 bases to trimming and J lost 8 bases, with 8 bases between them. The sample comprised naive CD4+ T cells from blood. The rearrangement links TRBV20-1 to TRBJ2-1; weak D call: TRBD2 (5 bases). The receptor's source is a man aged 25 to 40 in good health. CDR3 nucleotides: TGCAGTGCAGCAGCGGATGAGCAGTTCTTC. This codes for CSAAADEQFF.